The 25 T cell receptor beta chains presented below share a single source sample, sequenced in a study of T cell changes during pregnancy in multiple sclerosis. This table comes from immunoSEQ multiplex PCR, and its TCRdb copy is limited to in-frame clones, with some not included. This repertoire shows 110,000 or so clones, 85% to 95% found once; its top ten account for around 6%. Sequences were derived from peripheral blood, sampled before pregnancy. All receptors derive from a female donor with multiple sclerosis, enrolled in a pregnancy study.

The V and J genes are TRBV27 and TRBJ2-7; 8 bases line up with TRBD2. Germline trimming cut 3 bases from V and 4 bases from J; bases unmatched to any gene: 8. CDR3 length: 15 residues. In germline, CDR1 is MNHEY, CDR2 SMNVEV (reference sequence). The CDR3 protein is CASSFRASGPYEQYF. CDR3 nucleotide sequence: TGTGCCAGCAGTTTCCGGGCTAGCGGGCCGTACGAGCAGTACTTC.

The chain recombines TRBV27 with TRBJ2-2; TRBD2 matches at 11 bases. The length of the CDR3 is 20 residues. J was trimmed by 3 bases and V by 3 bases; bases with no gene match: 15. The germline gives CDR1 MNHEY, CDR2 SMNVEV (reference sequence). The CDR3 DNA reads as TGTGCCAGCAGTTTGGGGCTAGCGGGAGGAGTAGGTCGTTACACCGGGGAGCTGTTTTTT. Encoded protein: CASSLGLAGGVGRYTGELFF.

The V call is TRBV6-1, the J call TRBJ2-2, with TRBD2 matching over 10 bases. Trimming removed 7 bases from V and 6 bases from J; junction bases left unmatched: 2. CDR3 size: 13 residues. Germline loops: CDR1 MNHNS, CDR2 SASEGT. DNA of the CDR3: TGTGCCAGCATCCTAGCGGGAGCCGGGGAGCTGTTTTTT. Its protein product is CASILAGAGELFF.

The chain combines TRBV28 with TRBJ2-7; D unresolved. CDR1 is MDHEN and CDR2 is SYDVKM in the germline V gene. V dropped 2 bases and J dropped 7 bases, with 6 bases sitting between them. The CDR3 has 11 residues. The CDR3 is CASSLRWEQYF. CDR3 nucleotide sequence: TGTGCCAGCAGTTTACGGTGGGAGCAGTACTTC.

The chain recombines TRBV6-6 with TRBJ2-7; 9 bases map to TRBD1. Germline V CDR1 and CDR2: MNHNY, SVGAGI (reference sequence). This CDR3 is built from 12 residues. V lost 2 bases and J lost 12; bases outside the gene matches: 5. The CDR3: CASSYDGQGMYF. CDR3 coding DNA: TGTGCCAGCAGTTACGACGGACAGGGGATGTACTTC.

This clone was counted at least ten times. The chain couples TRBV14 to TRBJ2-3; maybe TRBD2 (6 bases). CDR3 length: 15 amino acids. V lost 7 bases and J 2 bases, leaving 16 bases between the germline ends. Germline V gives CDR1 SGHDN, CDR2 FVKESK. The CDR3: CASTPGRGITDTQYF. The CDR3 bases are TGTGCCAGCACCCCCGGACGGGGGATCACAGATACGCAGTATTTT.

In nucleotides, the CDR3 is TGTGCCAGCAGCCCCCGTGGGGGACAGCCCTCTTACGAGCAGTACTTC. This sequence encodes CASSPRGGQPSYEQYF. The V gene is TRBV7-8, the J gene TRBJ2-7; 7 bases are shared with TRBD1. In germline, CDR1 is SGHVS, CDR2 FQNEAQ. The CDR3 loop spans 16 amino acids. J lost 4 bases, V lost 5 bases, and 14 bases had no gene match.

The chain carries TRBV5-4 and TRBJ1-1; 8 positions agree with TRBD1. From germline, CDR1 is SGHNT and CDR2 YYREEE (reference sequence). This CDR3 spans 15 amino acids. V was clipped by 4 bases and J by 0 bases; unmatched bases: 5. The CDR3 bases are TGTGCCAGCAGCCGGGACAGGAGGTTGAACACTGAAGCTTTCTTT. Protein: CASSRDRRLNTEAFF.

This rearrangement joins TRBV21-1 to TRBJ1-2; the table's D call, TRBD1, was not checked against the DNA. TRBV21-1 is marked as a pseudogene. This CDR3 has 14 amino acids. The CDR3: CASSNGQGIYGYTF. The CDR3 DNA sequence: TGTGCCAGCAGCAACGGACAGGGAATCTATGGCTACACCTTC.

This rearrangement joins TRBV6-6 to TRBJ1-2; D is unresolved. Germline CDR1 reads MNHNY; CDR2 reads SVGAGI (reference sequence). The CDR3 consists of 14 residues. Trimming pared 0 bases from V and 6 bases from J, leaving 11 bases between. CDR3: CASSYSRGWDGYTF. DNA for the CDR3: TGTGCCAGCAGTTACTCACGGGGTTGGGATGGCTACACCTTC.

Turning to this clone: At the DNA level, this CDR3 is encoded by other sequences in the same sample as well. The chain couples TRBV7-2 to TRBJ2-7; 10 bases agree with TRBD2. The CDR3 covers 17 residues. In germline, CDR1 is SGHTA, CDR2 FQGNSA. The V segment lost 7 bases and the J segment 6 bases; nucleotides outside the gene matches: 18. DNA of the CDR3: TGTGCCAGCACCCTCGGGTCTAGCGGGAGTCGGGGGAGCGAGCAGTACTTC. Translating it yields CASTLGSSGSRGSEQYF.

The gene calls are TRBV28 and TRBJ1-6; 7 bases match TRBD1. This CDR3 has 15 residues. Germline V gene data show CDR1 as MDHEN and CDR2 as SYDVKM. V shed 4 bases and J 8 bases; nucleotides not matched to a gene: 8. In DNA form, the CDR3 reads TGTGCCAGCAGTTACAGGGGTGGTTACTATTCACCCCTCCACTTT. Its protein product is CASSYRGGYYSPLHF.

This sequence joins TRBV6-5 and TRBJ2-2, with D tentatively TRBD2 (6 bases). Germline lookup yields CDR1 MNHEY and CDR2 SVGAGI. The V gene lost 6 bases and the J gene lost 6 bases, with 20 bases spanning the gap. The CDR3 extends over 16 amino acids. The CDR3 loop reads CASSYPGGPSAGELFF. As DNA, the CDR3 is TGTGCCAGCAGCTACCCTGGAGGGCCGTCGGCCGGGGAGCTGTTTTTT.

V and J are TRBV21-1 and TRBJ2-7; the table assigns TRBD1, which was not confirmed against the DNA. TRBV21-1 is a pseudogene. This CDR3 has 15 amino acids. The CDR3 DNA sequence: TGTGCCAGCAGCAATGGTCGGGACAGCTCCTACGAGCAGTACTTC. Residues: CASSNGRDSSYEQYF.

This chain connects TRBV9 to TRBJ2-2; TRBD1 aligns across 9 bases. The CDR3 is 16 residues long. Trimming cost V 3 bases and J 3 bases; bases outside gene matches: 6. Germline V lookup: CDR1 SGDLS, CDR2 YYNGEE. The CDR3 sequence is CASSARDRGYTGELFF. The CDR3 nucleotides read TGTGCCAGCAGCGCGCGCGACAGGGGGTACACCGGGGAGCTGTTTTTT.

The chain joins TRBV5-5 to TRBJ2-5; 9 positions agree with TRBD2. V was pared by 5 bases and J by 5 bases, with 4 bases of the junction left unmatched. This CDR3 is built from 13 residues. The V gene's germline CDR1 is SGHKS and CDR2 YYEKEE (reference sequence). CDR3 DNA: TGTGCCAGCAGGCTAGCGGGATGGGAGACCCAGTACTTC. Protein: CASRLAGWETQYF. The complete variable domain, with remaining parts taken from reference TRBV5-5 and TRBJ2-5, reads DAGVTQSPTHLIKTRGQQVTLRCSPISGHKSVSWYQQVLGQGPQFIFQYYEKEERGRGNFPDRFSARQFPNYSSELNVNALLLGDSALYLCASRLAGWETQYFGPGTRLLVL.

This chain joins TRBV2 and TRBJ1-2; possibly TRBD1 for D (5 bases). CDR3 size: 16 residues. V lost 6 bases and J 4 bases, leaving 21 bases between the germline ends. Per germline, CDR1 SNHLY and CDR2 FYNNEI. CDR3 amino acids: CASSDPAQTGGYGYTF. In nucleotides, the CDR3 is TGTGCCAGCAGCGACCCCGCCCAGACGGGGGGCTATGGCTACACCTTC.

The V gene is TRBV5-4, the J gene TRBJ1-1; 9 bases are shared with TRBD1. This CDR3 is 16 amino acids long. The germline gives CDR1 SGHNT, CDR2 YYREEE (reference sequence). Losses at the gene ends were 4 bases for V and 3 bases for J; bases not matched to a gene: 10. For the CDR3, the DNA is TGTGCCAGCAGCATCGCCGGGACAGGGTTGTACACTGAAGCTTTCTTT. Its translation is CASSIAGTGLYTEAFF.

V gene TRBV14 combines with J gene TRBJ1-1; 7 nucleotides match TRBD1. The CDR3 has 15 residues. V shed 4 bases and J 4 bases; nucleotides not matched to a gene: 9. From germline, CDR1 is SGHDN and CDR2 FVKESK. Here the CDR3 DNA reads TGTGCCAGCAGCCGCCACAGGGGAGGAGGCACTGAAGCTTTCTTT. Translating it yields CASSRHRGGGTEAFF.

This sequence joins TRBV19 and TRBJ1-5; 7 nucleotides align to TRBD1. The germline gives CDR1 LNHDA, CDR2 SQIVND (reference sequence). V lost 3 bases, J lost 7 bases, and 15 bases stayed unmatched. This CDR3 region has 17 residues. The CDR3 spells CASSIPLKTGKGQPQHF. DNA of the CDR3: TGTGCCAGTAGTATCCCCCTCAAGACAGGGAAAGGCCAGCCCCAGCATTTT.

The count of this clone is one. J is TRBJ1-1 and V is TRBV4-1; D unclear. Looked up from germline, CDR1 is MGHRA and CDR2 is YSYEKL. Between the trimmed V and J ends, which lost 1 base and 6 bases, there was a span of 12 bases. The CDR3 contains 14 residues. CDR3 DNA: TGCGCCAGCAGCCAAGTCGAGCTAGTCGCTGAAGCTTTCTTT. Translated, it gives CASSQVELVAEAFF.

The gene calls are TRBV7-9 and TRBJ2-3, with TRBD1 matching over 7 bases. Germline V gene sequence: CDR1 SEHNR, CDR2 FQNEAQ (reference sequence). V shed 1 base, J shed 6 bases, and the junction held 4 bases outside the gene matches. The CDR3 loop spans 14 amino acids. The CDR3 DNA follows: TGTGCCAGCAGCTTAGAAACAGGGGTGGATACGCAGTATTTT. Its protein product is CASSLETGVDTQYF.

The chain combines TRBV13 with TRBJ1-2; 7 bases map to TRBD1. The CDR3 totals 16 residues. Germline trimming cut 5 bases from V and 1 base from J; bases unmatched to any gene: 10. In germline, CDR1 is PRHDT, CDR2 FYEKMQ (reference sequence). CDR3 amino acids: CASSTQIQGVNYGYTF. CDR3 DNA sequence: TGTGCCAGCAGCACACAAATCCAGGGGGTTAACTATGGCTACACCTTC.

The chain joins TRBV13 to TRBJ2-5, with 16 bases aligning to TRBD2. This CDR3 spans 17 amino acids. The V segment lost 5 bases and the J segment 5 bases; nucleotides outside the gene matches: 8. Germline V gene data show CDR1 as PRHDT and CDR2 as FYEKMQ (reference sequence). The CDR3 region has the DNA TGTGCCAGCAGCCTGGGACTAGCGGGAGGGCAAGCGGAGACCCAGTACTTC. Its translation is CASSLGLAGGQAETQYF.

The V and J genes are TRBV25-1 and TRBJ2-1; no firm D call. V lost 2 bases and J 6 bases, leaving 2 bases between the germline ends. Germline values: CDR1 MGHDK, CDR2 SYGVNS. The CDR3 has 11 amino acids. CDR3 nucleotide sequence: TGTGCCAGCAGTGAACTCAATGAGCAGTTCTTC. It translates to CASSELNEQFF.